The present T cell receptor (beta chain) was sequenced within a study of response to subunit inactivated influenza vaccine. General study points: Authors proposed each seasonal influenza vaccination draws in few new T cells.

As for this clonotype: What it binds is not known.

The germline gives CDR1 SEHNR, CDR2 FQNEAQ (reference sequence). V was shortened by 6 bases and J by 5 bases, with 19 bases between the two germline ends. The CDR3 sequence is 16 residues long. TCRdb reprocessed the RT-PCR reads with MiXCR, giving one entry per CDR3 protein. The table includes over 800,000 distinct CDR3 sequences, approximately 22% detected once. V and J are TRBV7-9 and TRBJ1-4; the D is unclear. This receptor was taken from a man aged 50 or older who received an inactivated influenza vaccine. The sequenced sample was PBMCs from blood, obtained about 5 days after vaccination. The chain's CDR3 is CASRTFGDSGNEKLFF. CDR3 DNA: TGTGCCAGCAGAACCTTTGGGGATAGCGGCAATGAAAAACTGTTTTTT.